This T cell receptor (beta chain) comes out of a study of T-cell memory formation after mild COVID-19. Whole-study context: Largely, the TCR clusters proved donor specific. Whole-study findings and limits: The study found contracting CD4+ clones mainly in CM and EM and contracting CD8+ clones in EMRA. The appearance of some responding clones in pre-infection memory suggested that cross-reactive memory joined. Among clones contracting day 15 to 85, CD4/CD8 was balanced, whereas later expanders leaned CD4+.

This clonotype occurred a few times. Its antigen is not identified. MiXCR, applied by TCRdb to the 5' RACE reads, yields one record per CDR3 protein. The sample holds 130,000 to 150,000 distinct CDR3 sequences, less than 20% seen once. Material for sequencing was PBMCs or a T cell subset sorted from them (not recorded which). The receptor was isolated from an adult woman who had mild COVID-19 (a few samples of this study predate the infection). Cell type and time point are not known.

CDR3 nucleotide sequence: TGTGCCAGTAGCCGGACTAGCGGGGGAGCAATCTCCACAGATACGCAGTATTTT. Protein sequence: CASSRTSGGAISTDTQYF. The chain recombines TRBV19 with TRBJ2-3; TRBD2 matches at 13 bases. Per the germline V gene, CDR1 is LNHDA and CDR2 is SQIVND (reference sequence). This CDR3 spans 18 amino acids. V was clipped by 6 bases and J by 2 bases; unmatched bases: 11.